Listed below are T cell receptor beta chains from one sample, sequenced in a study of blood T cell repertoires in COVID-19. Libraries were prepared by immunoSEQ multiplex PCR; TCRdb keeps only in-frame clonotypes and omits some of them. The data contain approximately 220,000 clones, about 85% of them singletons. The sequenced material came from peripheral blood. These receptors were obtained from a man aged 50 or older who had recovered from COVID-19. The CDR3 runs from the conserved cysteine through the conserved F or W.

v_call	j_call	cdr3_aa
TRBV5-4	TRBJ2-1	CASSLLTSGRNHEQFF
TRBV6-5	TRBJ2-4	CASRGTVAKNIQYF
TRBV19	TRBJ2-5	CASSPRPLLAGEPQYF
TRBV27	TRBJ2-2	CASSLTRVGTGELFF
TRBV4-1	TRBJ2-1	CASSTSLGGVGQFF
TRBV20-1	TRBJ2-1	CSWTRGNEQFF
TRBV5-1	TRBJ1-6	CASSLDAGTANSPLHF
TRBV5-4	TRBJ2-7	CASSFGQRDEQYF
TRBV19	TRBJ1-5	CASSIGQGARGNQPQHF
TRBV7-9	TRBJ1-3	CASSEDRSHGNTIYF
TRBV6-6	TRBJ2-7	CASSQRDSYGEQYF
TRBV3-1/TRBV3-2	TRBJ2-7	CASSALAGGYYEQYF
TRBV7-2	TRBJ1-1	CASSLGPTSGGTEAFF
TRBV4-2	TRBJ1-2	CASSQDYSGPPYGYTF
TRBV6-5	TRBJ2-7	CASSSRLAGLYEQYF
TRBV27	TRBJ1-5	CASSPTGGFRRNQPQHF
TRBV5-8	TRBJ2-6	CASSTGQGWTGANVLTF
TRBV2	TRBJ2-5	CASKGAGGRGRERETQYF
TRBV27	TRBJ1-4	CASSPIPQGTNEKLFF
TRBV28	TRBJ2-1	CASSPGEKQFF
TRBV19	TRBJ1-5	CATAPGVGNQPQHF
TRBV30	TRBJ2-3	CAWSSGLAFADTQYF
TRBV27	TRBJ2-7	CASSTGTGGGSRGEQYF
TRBV7-8	TRBJ2-2	CASSPVGGIDTGELFF
TRBV19	TRBJ2-6	CASTTGANVLTF
TRBV3-1/TRBV3-2	TRBJ2-3	CASSQGSGTGSYTQYF
TRBV28	TRBJ1-2	CASSRTGGSGYTF
TRBV20-1	TRBJ2-1	CSALSGEQFF
TRBV18	TRBJ1-3	CASSETGGDGNTIYF
TRBV20-1	TRBJ2-7	CSASRQSTYEQYF
TRBV7-9	TRBJ1-1	CASSLDQGARDTEAFF
TRBV25-1	TRBJ1-2	CASSEVAGSGYTF
TRBV12-3/TRBV12-4	TRBJ1-5	CASSSEGHQPQHF
TRBV7-9	TRBJ2-4	CASSLSAGGARNIQYF
TRBV7-9	TRBJ2-3	CASSAGTEAGTDTQYF
TRBV4-1	TRBJ2-1	CASSQGATYSPLGQFF
TRBV6-1	TRBJ2-7	CASSETGLAVYEQYF
TRBV19	TRBJ2-7	CASSYGTGGMYEQYF
TRBV2	TRBJ2-5	CASTPQETQYF
TRBV18	TRBJ2-7	CASSLTRGDEQYF
TRBV24-1	TRBJ2-1	CATSALSSGAYNEQFF
TRBV30	TRBJ1-6	CAWSEKSSSYNSPLHF
TRBV24-1	TRBJ2-1	CATRTSGTNEQFF
TRBV27	TRBJ1-2	CASRPPGQGITGYTF
TRBV6-5	TRBJ2-7	CASSRGTAYEQYF
TRBV6-6	TRBJ1-1	CASIRQGATEAFF
TRBV5-1	TRBJ2-5	CASSSLTQETQYF
TRBV27	TRBJ2-7	CASSPRLVFEQYF